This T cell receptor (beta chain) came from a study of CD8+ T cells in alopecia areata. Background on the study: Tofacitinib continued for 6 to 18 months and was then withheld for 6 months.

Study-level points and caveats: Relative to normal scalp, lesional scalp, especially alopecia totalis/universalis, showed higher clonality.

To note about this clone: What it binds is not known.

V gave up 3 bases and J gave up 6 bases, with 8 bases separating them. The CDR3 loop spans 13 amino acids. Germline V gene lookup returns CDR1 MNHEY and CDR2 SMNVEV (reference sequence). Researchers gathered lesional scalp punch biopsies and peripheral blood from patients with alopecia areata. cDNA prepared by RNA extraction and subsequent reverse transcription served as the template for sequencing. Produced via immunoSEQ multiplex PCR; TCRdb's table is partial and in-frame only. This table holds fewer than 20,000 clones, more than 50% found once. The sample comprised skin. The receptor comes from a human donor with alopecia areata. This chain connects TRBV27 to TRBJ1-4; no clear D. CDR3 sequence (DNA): TGTGCCAGCAGTTTGAGTGCGGATGAAAAACTGTTTTTT. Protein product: CASSLSADEKLFF.